The 16 T cell receptor beta chains below were found in one sample sequenced in a study of blood T cell repertoires in COVID-19. Sequencing used immunoSEQ multiplex PCR; TCRdb keeps in-frame clones, though not all of them. The repertoire holds approximately 19,000 clones, with roughly 86% as singletons. The specimen sequenced was peripheral blood. The receptors shown here come from a human donor in a cohort sampled during active COVID-19.

The CDR3 spells CASSLARDRVYEQYF. The CDR3 DNA sequence: TGCGCCAGCAGCTTGGCCCGGGACAGGGTGTACGAGCAGTACTTC. The chain carries TRBV5-1 and TRBJ2-7; TRBD1 matches at 9 bases. Germline V gene sequence: CDR1 SGHRS, CDR2 YFSETQ. V dropped 0 bases and J dropped 4; count of bases not matched to a gene: 5. The CDR3 is 15 residues long.

CDR3 DNA sequence: TGTGCCAGCGGTTTGAGGGAAGTATTCACAGATACGCAGTATTTT. Protein sequence: CASGLREVFTDTQYF. This chain links TRBV5-4 with TRBJ2-3, with D perhaps TRBD2 (5 bases). Trimming removed 7 bases from V and 2 bases from J, with 17 bases in between. Per germline, CDR1 SGHNT and CDR2 YYREEE (reference sequence). This CDR3 comprises 15 residues.

V gene TRBV6-5 combines with J gene TRBJ2-7, with no clear D. In germline, CDR1 is MNHEY, CDR2 SVGAGI. The CDR3 has 14 residues. V gave up 5 bases and J gave up 0 bases, with 11 bases separating them. The CDR3 spells CASSTHSGSYEQYF. CDR3 nucleotides: TGTGCCAGCAGTACTCACTCGGGCTCCTACGAGCAGTACTTC.

This chain connects TRBV18 to TRBJ2-2; a possible D gene is TRBD1 (5 bases). V was shortened by 4 bases and J by 2 bases, with 11 bases between the two germline ends. There are 15 residues in the CDR3. The V gene's germline CDR1 is KGHSH and CDR2 LQKENI. In nucleotides, the CDR3 is TGTGCCAGCTCACAAGGGCAGGGAAACACCGGGGAGCTGTTTTTT. It yields the protein CASSQGQGNTGELFF.

The chain recombines TRBV10-1 with TRBJ2-7; D possibly corresponds to TRBD1 (7 bases). Per the germline V gene, CDR1 is WNHNN and CDR2 is SYGVQD (reference sequence). V dropped 6 bases and J dropped 2 bases, with 23 bases sitting between them. The CDR3 totals 17 residues. The CDR3 sequence is CASRTQGGTNSPYEQYF. DNA for the CDR3: TGCGCCAGCAGGACGCAGGGGGGAACTAACTCACCCTACGAGCAGTACTTC.

V is TRBV5-4 and J is TRBJ2-1, with TRBD2 matching over 13 bases. Germline assignment: CDR1 SGHNT and CDR2 YYREEE (reference sequence). V dropped 4 bases and J dropped 6; count of bases not matched to a gene: 4. The CDR3 is 15 amino acids. The DNA for the CDR3 is TGTGCCAGCAGCCTCAGACTAGCGGGAGGCAATGAGCAGTTCTTC. The encoded protein is CASSLRLAGGNEQFF.

This chain connects TRBV5-1 to TRBJ2-1, with D perhaps TRBD2 (6 bases). Trimming stripped 4 bases from V and 8 bases from J, with 16 bases between. Germline lookup yields CDR1 SGHRS and CDR2 YFSETQ. This CDR3 has 14 residues. CDR3 loop: CASSNPLSGDEQFF. CDR3 DNA sequence: TGCGCCAGCAGCAACCCCCTGTCGGGGGATGAGCAGTTCTTC.

The J gene is TRBJ2-7, the V gene TRBV7-6; 8 bases agree with TRBD1. V dropped 6 bases and J dropped 5; count of bases not matched to a gene: 15. The CDR3 totals 16 residues. Germline V gene sequence: CDR1 SGHVS, CDR2 FNYEAQ. The chain's CDR3 is CASSLGQGLGLDEQYF. In DNA form, the CDR3 reads TGTGCCAGCAGTCTAGGACAGGGATTAGGGCTGGACGAGCAGTACTTC.

This clone was seen a few times. J is TRBJ1-6 and V is TRBV11-2; D uncertain. Germline CDR1 reads SGHAT; CDR2 reads FQNNGV. Trimming cost V 5 bases and J 3 bases, with 11 bases left between them. The CDR3 has 15 amino acids. CDR3 residues: CASSPLPGYNSPLHF. CDR3 DNA sequence: TGTGCCAGCAGCCCTTTACCGGGCTATAATTCACCCCTCCACTTT.

The chain carries TRBV19 and TRBJ1-5; TRBD1 matches at 7 bases. The junction had 7 bases not matched to a gene; V was cut back by 8 bases and J by 3 bases. CDR1 and CDR2 (germline): LNHDA, SQIVND (reference sequence). CDR3 length equals 14 residues. DNA of the CDR3: TGTGCCAGTCATTTTGACAGGGACAATCAGCCCCAGCATTTT. As protein: CASHFDRDNQPQHF.

This chain joins TRBV5-4 and TRBJ2-7; TRBD1 matches at 9 bases. Looked up from germline, CDR1 is SGHNT and CDR2 is YYREEE (reference sequence). After removal of 2 bases from V and 9 bases from J, the junction contained 9 bases not matched to a gene. The CDR3 consists of 14 residues. For the CDR3, the DNA is TGTGCCAGCAGCTTAAAAGGACAGGGGCACGCGCAGTACTTC. The encoded protein is CASSLKGQGHAQYF.

The chain joins TRBV19 to TRBJ1-1, with D tentatively TRBD1 (5 bases). Germline lookup yields CDR1 LNHDA and CDR2 SQIVND (reference sequence). Trimming took 5 bases from V and 1 from J, leaving 11 bases between them. This CDR3 comprises 14 residues. The CDR3 reads CASSPFQGNTEAFF. The CDR3 nucleotides read TGTGCCAGTAGTCCGTTTCAGGGGAACACTGAAGCTTTCTTT.

The chain is built from TRBV5-5 and TRBJ2-4, with a weak D call TRBD2 (5 bases). V dropped 4 bases and J dropped 9 bases, with 20 bases sitting between them. The germline V gene encodes CDR1 SGHKS and CDR2 YYEKEE (reference sequence). CDR3 length: 15 amino acids. The CDR3, as DNA: TGTGCCAGCAGCCAAACAGAGGTCTCCGGAGGCATTCAGTACTTC. Translating it yields CASSQTEVSGGIQYF.

This chain uses TRBV14 with TRBJ1-2; weak D call: TRBD1 (5 bases). Trimming removed 0 bases at V and 4 bases at J, with 12 bases between. The germline V gene has CDR1 SGHDN and CDR2 FVKESK. The CDR3 is made up of 15 amino acids. CDR3 loop: CASSQDFRDSYGYTF. DNA for the CDR3: TGTGCCAGCAGCCAAGATTTCCGAGACAGCTATGGCTACACCTTC. Drawing the rest from reference TRBV14 and TRBJ1-2, the complete variable domain is EAGVTQFPSHSVIEKGQTVTLRCDPISGHDNLYWYRRVMGKEIKFLLHFVKESKQDESGMPNNRFLAERTGGTYSTLKVQPAELEDSGVYFCASSQDFRDSYGYTFGSGTRLTVV.

The rearrangement joins TRBV10-2 to TRBJ2-1, with D perhaps TRBD1 (6 bases). This CDR3 region has 12 residues. Trimming cost V 3 bases and J 9 bases, with 9 bases left between them. CDR1 is WSHSY, CDR2 SAAADI, per germline. CDR3 protein: CASSEIQGEQFF. Here the CDR3 DNA reads TGCGCCAGCAGTGAAATACAGGGTGAGCAGTTCTTC.

CDR3 in DNA: TGTGCCAGCAGCTTGGATGGACTAGCGGGAGGCCCCTACAATGAGCAGTTCTTC. It encodes CASSLDGLAGGPYNEQFF. This chain links TRBV5-4 with TRBJ2-1, with TRBD2 matching over 14 bases. Germline V gene lookup returns CDR1 SGHNT and CDR2 YYREEE (reference sequence). There are 18 residues in the CDR3. V shed 0 bases, J shed 2 bases, and the junction held 4 bases outside the gene matches.